The 26 T cell receptor beta chains below come from one sample, sequenced in a study of shared clonotypes between healthy human individuals. This table comes from immunoSEQ multiplex PCR, and its TCRdb copy is limited to in-frame clones, with some not included. This sample has roughly 1,800,000 clones, with 85% to 95% found just once. It was CD45RO-negative cells, positively selected for CCR7, that made up naive CD8 cells, with terminally differentiated effector memory CD45RA+ cells excluded. Sequenced material: naive CD8+ T cells sorted from blood. The receptors shown here come from a man aged 18-30 years in good health.

The J gene is TRBJ2-7, the V gene TRBV2, with 7 nucleotides matching TRBD1. The CDR3 runs 15 residues. Germline CDR1 and CDR2: SNHLY and FYNNEI. V lost 5 bases, J lost 0 bases, and 7 bases stayed unmatched. The CDR3 DNA follows: TGTGCCAGCAGTCGCACCCGGGACAGCTCCTACGAGCAGTACTTC. Protein sequence: CASSRTRDSSYEQYF.

This clone was picked up a small number of times. The chain uses TRBV10-1 and TRBJ1-6; the D is unclear. V was shortened by 10 bases and J by 10 bases, with 14 bases between the two germline ends. The CDR3 runs 12 residues. Per the germline V gene, CDR1 is WNHNN and CDR2 is SYGVQD (reference sequence). The CDR3 DNA is TGCGCCACCCGGTTTTGGAGATCACCCCTCCACTTT. Translating it yields CATRFWRSPLHF.

This clone was counted only a few times. The chain couples TRBV7-9 to TRBJ2-7; 11 positions match TRBD2. Trimming took 4 bases from V and 2 from J; bases not matched to a gene: 7. There are 16 residues in the CDR3. Germline V gives CDR1 SEHNR, CDR2 FQNEAQ (reference sequence). CDR3 coding DNA: TGTGCCAGCAGCTCCGTCGATAGCGGGAGGGCCTACGAGCAGTACTTC. This sequence encodes CASSSVDSGRAYEQYF. Combining the CDR3 with reference TRBV7-9 and TRBJ2-7 gives the whole variable domain DTGVSQNPRHKITKRGQNVTFRCDPISEHNRLYWYRQTLGQGPEFLTYFQNEAQLEKSRLLSDRFSAERPKGSFSTLEIQRTEQGDSAMYLCASSSVDSGRAYEQYFGPGTRLTVT.

This clone was found once. This chain links TRBV9 with TRBJ2-2; 10 positions agree with TRBD2. The CDR3 has 18 residues. Germline V lookup: CDR1 SGDLS, CDR2 YYNGEE. Trimming removed 0 bases from V and 3 bases from J; junction bases left unmatched: 8. The CDR3 spells CASSVGPAGGPYTGELFF. CDR3 coding DNA: TGTGCCAGCAGCGTAGGGCCAGCGGGAGGGCCTTACACCGGGGAGCTGTTTTTT.

V gene TRBV6-1 combines with J gene TRBJ2-7, with 9 bases aligning to TRBD1. Looked up from germline, CDR1 is MNHNS and CDR2 is SASEGT. The V gene end was trimmed by 4 bases and the J gene end by 4 bases; junction bases not matched to a gene: 11. CDR3 length: 16 amino acids. In DNA form, the CDR3 reads TGTGCCAGCAGTGGAGGGGACAGGGAATTAGAATACGAGCAGTACTTC. Encoded protein: CASSGGDRELEYEQYF.

In regard to this clone: The same CDR3 arises from other DNA sequences in this sample as well. The V call is TRBV10-2, the J call TRBJ2-7; 12 nucleotides agree with TRBD2. CDR1 is WSHSY, CDR2 SAAADI, per germline. The CDR3 has 15 amino acids. The V and J ends lost 2 bases and 2 bases, in that order; junction bases with no gene match: 1. This CDR3 reads CASSERLAGAYEQYF. Written as DNA, the CDR3 is TGCGCCAGCAGTGAGAGACTAGCGGGGGCCTACGAGCAGTACTTC.

This chain joins TRBV7-2 and TRBJ2-7, with 7 bases identical to TRBD1. The V segment lost 3 bases and the J segment 6 bases; nucleotides outside the gene matches: 11. The CDR3 is 15 residues long. Looked up from germline, CDR1 is SGHTA and CDR2 is FQGNSA. The CDR3 region is CASSFFPGTEVEQYF. CDR3 sequence (DNA): TGTGCCAGCAGCTTTTTCCCCGGGACAGAAGTCGAGCAGTACTTC. The variable domain in full, with the rest retrieved from reference TRBV7-2 and TRBJ2-7, is GAGVSQSPSNKVTEKGKDVELRCDPISGHTALYWYRQSLGQGLEFLIYFQGNSAPDKSGLPSDRFSAERTGGSVSTLTIQRTQQEDSAVYLCASSFFPGTEVEQYFGPGTRLTVT.

The genes are TRBV29-1 and TRBJ2-5; 8 bases align to TRBD2. The V gene end was trimmed by 6 bases and the J gene end by 5 bases; junction bases not matched to a gene: 5. CDR1 is SQVTM, CDR2 ANQGSEA, per germline. The CDR3 loop spans 12 amino acids. This CDR3 reads CSVLTSVETQYF. CDR3 sequence (DNA): TGCAGCGTCCTGACTAGCGTGGAGACCCAGTACTTC.

V and J are TRBV7-6 and TRBJ1-1, with D perhaps matching TRBD1 (5 bases). The length of the CDR3 is 15 residues. The germline V gene encodes CDR1 SGHVS and CDR2 FNYEAQ. V lost 5 bases, J lost 4 bases, and 17 bases lay in between. The CDR3 coding sequence is TGTGCCAGCAGCCCGCTCCAGGGAGGGGTCACTGAAGCTTTCTTT. This gives the protein CASSPLQGGVTEAFF.

Here the CDR3 reads CASRTGQEGQPQHF. CDR3 DNA: TGTGCCAGCCGAACGGGACAGGAGGGTCAGCCCCAGCATTTT. The V and J genes are TRBV7-8 and TRBJ1-5; TRBD1 agrees at 8 bases. V trimming: 8 bases; J trimming: 6 bases; junction bases outside the gene matches: 9. The CDR3 consists of 14 residues. CDR1 and CDR2 from the germline V gene are SGHVS and FQNEAQ.

The V call is TRBV7-9, the J call TRBJ1-2; D not resolved. Germline values: CDR1 SEHNR, CDR2 FQNEAQ (reference sequence). Trimming took 5 bases from V and 4 from J, leaving 17 bases between them. This CDR3 contains 15 residues. The CDR3 DNA sequence: TGTGCCAGCAGCCCCCGACTGGGAGAGGGCTATGGCTACACCTTC. Its protein product is CASSPRLGEGYGYTF.

This rearrangement joins TRBV30 to TRBJ1-6; unclear D gene. Trimming removed 4 bases at V and 10 bases at J, with 23 bases between. This CDR3 has 16 residues. From germline, CDR1 is GTSNPN and CDR2 SVGIG (reference sequence). The CDR3 spells CAWTPVIGVGKSPLHF. CDR3 in DNA: TGTGCCTGGACCCCAGTCATCGGGGTGGGAAAATCACCCCTCCACTTT.

V and J are TRBV9 and TRBJ1-1, with 9 bases matching TRBD1. The V segment lost 3 bases and the J segment 6 bases; nucleotides outside the gene matches: 9. The CDR3 has 15 residues. Germline CDR1 reads SGDLS; CDR2 reads YYNGEE. CDR3 loop: CASSAKTGGDAEAFF. CDR3 sequence (DNA): TGTGCCAGCAGCGCCAAGACAGGGGGGGACGCTGAAGCTTTCTTT.

The chain recombines TRBV9 with TRBJ1-6; 7 bases line up with TRBD1. The CDR3 is 16 amino acids. Germline loops: CDR1 SGDLS, CDR2 YYNGEE. Unmatched junction bases numbered 9, after V lost 3 bases and J lost 6 bases. This chain's CDR3 is CASSETGTVLNSPLHF. The CDR3 region has the DNA TGTGCCAGCAGCGAGACCGGGACAGTACTTAATTCACCCCTCCACTTT.

V is TRBV29-1 and J is TRBJ2-7, with D unresolved. The CDR3 length is 8 residues. Per the germline V gene, CDR1 is SQVTM and CDR2 is ANQGSEA. The CDR3, as DNA: TGCATAACGTACGAGCAGTACTTC. This codes for CITYEQYF.

The chain carries TRBV6-1 and TRBJ2-7; D uncertain. V was cut by 4 bases and J by 1 base, with 14 bases left in between. Germline values: CDR1 MNHNS, CDR2 SASEGT. The CDR3 is 15 residues long. CDR3 loop: CASSGVSHGSYEQYF. In DNA, the CDR3 is TGTGCCAGCAGTGGGGTGTCCCACGGGTCCTACGAGCAGTACTTC.

The CDR3, as DNA: TGTGCCAGCAGCTTATCTTCACCCCTCCACTTT. It yields the protein CASSLSSPLHF. The chain combines TRBV11-2 with TRBJ1-6; D gene unclear. CDR3 length: 11 residues. V was cut by 2 bases and J by 9 bases, with 2 bases left in between. CDR1 and CDR2 (germline): SGHAT, FQNNGV.

V is TRBV4-1 and J is TRBJ2-3; no clear D. CDR3 size: 15 residues. V dropped 0 bases and J dropped 0 bases, with 7 bases sitting between them. Germline V gene lookup returns CDR1 MGHRA and CDR2 YSYEKL. CDR3 in amino acids: CASSQEPGSTDTQYF. The CDR3 DNA reads TGCGCCAGCAGCCAAGAGCCCGGCAGCACAGATACGCAGTATTTT.

Concerning this clone: Additional DNA sequences in this sample encode the identical CDR3. The genes are TRBV27 and TRBJ2-1; tentative D call: TRBD2 (6 bases). The CDR3 is made up of 12 amino acids. Trimming left V 6 bases short and J 7 bases short, with 10 bases between. Germline CDR1 MNHEY, CDR2 SMNVEV (reference sequence). CDR3: CASSRGGNEQFF. DNA of the CDR3: TGTGCCAGCAGCAGAGGAGGGAATGAGCAGTTCTTC.

The chain recombines TRBV4-1 with TRBJ2-7; no clear D. Trimming pared 4 bases from V and 3 bases from J, leaving 19 bases between. The CDR3 totals 16 residues. Germline V gene sequence: CDR1 MGHRA, CDR2 YSYEKL. CDR3 in amino acids: CASSPVGPGRYYEQYF. CDR3 coding DNA: TGCGCCAGCAGCCCTGTAGGTCCCGGGCGATACTACGAGCAGTACTTC.

The genes are TRBV27 and TRBJ1-4; no firm D call. Germline CDR1 MNHEY, CDR2 SMNVEV (reference sequence). The V gene lost 6 bases and the J gene lost 3 bases, with 8 bases spanning the gap. The CDR3 sequence is 13 residues long. CDR3 loop: CASRSSANEKLFF. CDR3 bases: TGTGCCAGCAGGTCCTCAGCTAATGAAAAACTGTTTTTT. The full variable domain, its missing parts supplied by reference TRBV27 and TRBJ1-4, is EAQVTQNPRYLITVTGKKLTVTCSQNMNHEYMSWYRQDPGLGLRQIYYSMNVEVTDKGDVPEGYKVSRKEKRNFPLILESPSPNQTSLYFCASRSSANEKLFFGSGTQLSVL.

The chain employs TRBV29-1 and TRBJ1-2, with 7 bases lining up with TRBD1. The CDR3 is 16 amino acids. CDR1 and CDR2 (germline): SQVTM, ANQGSEA. The V segment lost 3 bases and the J segment 3 bases; nucleotides outside the gene matches: 13. Here the CDR3 reads CSVDAWGQGVDYGYTF. Here the CDR3 DNA reads TGCAGCGTTGACGCCTGGGGGCAGGGGGTTGACTATGGCTACACCTTC.

The rearrangement joins TRBV25-1 to TRBJ2-2; 8 positions agree with TRBD2. Trimming removed 2 bases from V and 0 bases from J; junction bases left unmatched: 8. The CDR3 runs to 18 residues. Germline CDR1 reads MGHDK; CDR2 reads SYGVNS. DNA for the CDR3: TGTGCCAGCAGTGAAAACGCGGGGGGCCTACCGAACACCGGGGAGCTGTTTTTT. The encoded protein is CASSENAGGLPNTGELFF.

This clone was observed a handful of times. Other DNA sequences of this sample code for an identical CDR3. CDR3 in DNA: TGTGCCTGGAGTCTGGGACAGGGGAATCAGCCCCAGCATTTT. Encoded protein: CAWSLGQGNQPQHF. The J gene is TRBJ1-5, the V gene TRBV30, with 10 bases that match TRBD1. CDR1 is GTSNPN, CDR2 SVGIG, per germline (reference sequence). Losses at the gene ends were 2 bases for V and 4 bases for J; bases not matched to a gene: 2. This CDR3 has 14 residues.

This chain joins TRBV11-3 and TRBJ2-1; no definite D call. Germline loops: CDR1 SGHNT, CDR2 YENEEA. The CDR3 sequence is 12 residues long. Trimming pared 3 bases from V and 7 bases from J, leaving 7 bases between. CDR3 coding DNA: TGTGCCAGCAGCTTCGGTGCGAATGAGCAGTTCTTC. Translated, it gives CASSFGANEQFF.

The CDR3 DNA follows: TGCGCCAGCAGCCAAGGGATAGGGGGCACTGAAGCTTTCTTT. As protein: CASSQGIGGTEAFF. The chain joins TRBV4-3 to TRBJ1-1; maybe TRBD1 (6 bases). The CDR3 is made up of 14 amino acids. Trimming stripped 1 base from V and 4 bases from J, with 10 bases between. The germline gives CDR1 LGHNA, CDR2 YSLEER.